A selection of T cell receptor beta chains follows, all from one sample in a study of beta chain features in type 1 diabetes. Produced via immunoSEQ multiplex PCR; TCRdb's table is partial and in-frame only. This sample has hundreds of thousands of clones, with 13% found just once. The sample consisted of naive CD4+ T cells from blood. These receptors all come from a man between 18 and 29 years old with type 1 diabetes. Both conserved end residues are part of each CDR3. The D gene is left open where the match is weak. Only part of the rows carry a size: once, few, many, or a class if the clone is expanded.

J gene,V gene,clone size,D gene,CDR3 DNA,CDR3 protein
TRBJ1-6,TRBV27,.,TRBD1,TGTGCCAGCAGTCCTCTCGGGACAGGGGTTTCACCCCTCCACTTT,CASSPLGTGVSPLHF
TRBJ2-1,TRBV5-4,few,.,TGTGCCAGCAGCTTGGGCGGCCCCATGGGGAATGAGCAGTTCTTC,CASSLGGPMGNEQFF
TRBJ1-1,TRBV18,few,.,TGTGCCAGCTCACCCATGGGGGGCGACACTGAAGCTTTCTTT,CASSPMGGDTEAFF
TRBJ1-1,TRBV6-6,.,.,TGTGCCAGCAGTTACTCGGGGGGCAACACTGAAGCTTTCTTT,CASSYSGGNTEAFF
TRBJ2-1,TRBV6-5,.,TRBD1,TGTGCCAGCAGTTACTCGACGCAGGGGGTGTACAATGAGCAGTTCTTC,CASSYSTQGVYNEQFF
TRBJ1-1,TRBV5-1,few,.,TGCGCCAGCAGCCCGAGGGATGGCACTGAAGCTTTCTTT,CASSPRDGTEAFF
TRBJ2-1,TRBV30,.,TRBD1,TGTGCCTGGAATGATGCAGGGGGCTCCTACAATGAGCAGTTCTTC,CAWNDAGGSYNEQFF
TRBJ2-5,TRBV19,.,.,TGTGCCAGTAGCCCGGGGGTTGGCTTAGAAGAGACCCAGTACTTC,CASSPGVGLEETQYF
TRBJ1-2,TRBV5-6,.,TRBD1,TGTGCCAGCAGGCTAACCGGACAGGGGGCGAATGGCTACACCTTC,CASRLTGQGANGYTF
TRBJ2-1,TRBV28,few,.,TGTGCCAGCAGTCATGGGGCGGATTTGTACAATGAGCAGTTCTTC,CASSHGADLYNEQFF
TRBJ1-2,TRBV5-1,.,TRBD1,TGCGCCAGCAGCATCCTGACAGGGGACTATGGCTACACCTTC,CASSILTGDYGYTF
TRBJ2-1,TRBV30,few,.,TGTGCCTGGAATGTTTTTCGAGAGAATGAGCAGTTCTTC,CAWNVFRENEQFF
TRBJ1-1,TRBV9,.,.,TGTGCCAGCAGCGTAGGCGCGGGGGGAATGAACACTGAAGCTTTCTTT,CASSVGAGGMNTEAFF
TRBJ1-1,TRBV6-6,few,.,TGTGCCAGCAGGGCGGGTAGGTGGACTGAAGCTTTCTTT,CASRAGRWTEAFF
TRBJ1-2,TRBV10-3,few,.,TGTGCCATCAGCAACGCTAACTATGGCTACACCTTC,CAISNANYGYTF
TRBJ2-3,TRBV14,.,.,TGTGCCAGCAGCCATGGTGCGGGGAGGTTGACAGATACGCAGTATTTT,CASSHGAGRLTDTQYF
TRBJ1-5,TRBV5-6,few,.,TGTGCCAGCAGCTCGGGACTTTATAGCAATCAGCCCCAGCATTTT,CASSSGLYSNQPQHF
TRBJ1-5,TRBV7-9,few,TRBD1,TGTGCCAGCAGCTTAGTTGGGACAGGGGGCAATCAGCCCCAGCATTTT,CASSLVGTGGNQPQHF
TRBJ1-2,TRBV5-1,few,TRBD1,TGCGCCAGCACGGGTGGACAGGGAGTTAATGGCTACACCTTC,CASTGGQGVNGYTF
TRBJ1-1,TRBV7-8,.,.,TGTGCCAGCAGCTTAGTATCCGTGAACACTGAAGCTTTCTTT,CASSLVSVNTEAFF
TRBJ2-7,TRBV7-2,.,.,TGTGCCAGCAGCGCGACAGCCTACGAGCAGTACTTC,CASSATAYEQYF
TRBJ2-7,TRBV30,.,.,TGTGCCTGGAGTGGGGCAGGGGATCTATACGAGCAGTACTTC,CAWSGAGDLYEQYF
TRBJ2-7,TRBV6-4,.,.,TGTGCCAGCAGCCCCCAGGGTGCGACCCTCCGCCACGAGCAGTACTTC,CASSPQGATLRHEQYF
TRBJ1-5,TRBV30,few,.,TGTGCCTGGAGTTGGGGGACACTTAATCAGCCCCAGCATTTT,CAWSWGTLNQPQHF
TRBJ1-6,TRBV7-9,.,.,TGTGCCAGCAGTTTCGACTCAGGGGATAATTCACCCCTCCACTTT,CASSFDSGDNSPLHF
TRBJ1-2,TRBV28,few,TRBD1,TGTGCCAGCGTTGAGGTTCAGGGGGCGAGCGGCTACACCTTC,CASVEVQGASGYTF
TRBJ2-6,TRBV19,few,.,TGTGCCAGTAGAACCGGGGCCAACGTCCTGACTTTC,CASRTGANVLTF
TRBJ2-1,TRBV9,once,.,TGTGCCAGCAGCGTACAGGGGCATAATGAGCAGTTCTTC,CASSVQGHNEQFF
TRBJ2-3,TRBV5-1,few,.,TGCGCCAGCAGCTTGGCCTGGTTGGCAGATACGCAGTATTTT,CASSLAWLADTQYF
TRBJ2-5,TRBV12-5,.,TRBD1,TGTGCTAGTGGGTCGGACAGGGTTTCGGGAGAGACCCAGTACTTC,CASGSDRVSGETQYF
TRBJ2-7,TRBV9,.,TRBD1,TGTGCCAGCAGCCCCCGGGACAGCCCCTACGAGCAGTACTTC,CASSPRDSPYEQYF
TRBJ1-2,TRBV30,.,.,TGTGCCTGGAGTTTCGTACGGGAAAGCCGGGATGGCTACACCTTC,CAWSFVRESRDGYTF
TRBJ2-3,TRBV7-9,.,TRBD2,TGTGCCAGCAGTCGAAGGGGGACTAGCGGGCAGACTACGCAGTATTTT,CASSRRGTSGQTTQYF
TRBJ2-5,TRBV18,.,.,TGTGCCAGCTCAGCCCAAGAGACCCAGTACTTC,CASSAQETQYF
TRBJ2-1,TRBV29-1,.,TRBD1,TGCAGCGTTACAGGGGACTACAATGAGCAGTTCTTC,CSVTGDYNEQFF
TRBJ2-1,TRBV18,.,.,TGTGCCAGCTCACCGGGGGGAAACTTTAATGAGCAGTTCTTC,CASSPGGNFNEQFF
TRBJ1-5,TRBV30,.,TRBD1,TGTGCCTGTGGGGGACAGGGCCCTCAGCCCCAGCATTTT,CACGGQGPQPQHF
TRBJ2-7,TRBV18,.,TRBD1,TGTGCCAGCTCCAAACAGGGGTCCTACGAGCAGTACTTC,CASSKQGSYEQYF
TRBJ2-1,TRBV29-1,few,.,TGCAGCGTTGACGTGGGGGTTGTTTATTTTGGGAATGAGCAGTTCTTC,CSVDVGVVYFGNEQFF
TRBJ1-1,TRBV7-2,.,.,TGTGCCAGCAGCCCCATACGGGGGGGAGGGACTGAAGCTTTCTTT,CASSPIRGGGTEAFF
TRBJ1-1,TRBV10-3,.,.,TGTGCCATCAGTGCCCCAGGAGCGAACACTGAAGCTTTCTTT,CAISAPGANTEAFF
TRBJ1-2,TRBV6-6,.,.,TGTGCCAGCAGTTACTCGGAGGGGTTAGGTGGCTACACCTTC,CASSYSEGLGGYTF
TRBJ2-3,TRBV5-1,few,.,TGCGCCAGCAGTCGGGGATTCACAGATACGCAGTATTTT,CASSRGFTDTQYF
TRBJ2-2,TRBV25-1,.,.,TGTGCCAGCAGTGAATTTTCAGCCACCGGGGAGCTGTTTTTT,CASSEFSATGELFF
TRBJ2-7,TRBV2,few,.,TGTGCCAGCAGGCCTCAAGTCCACGAGCAGTACTTC,CASRPQVHEQYF
TRBJ2-7,TRBV7-2,few,.,TGTGCCAGCAGCTTAGCGGCAATCTACGAGCAGTACTTC,CASSLAAIYEQYF
TRBJ1-2,TRBV5-1,.,TRBD1,TGCGCCAGCAGCTGGGGACAGTACGGTGGCTACACCTTC,CASSWGQYGGYTF
TRBJ1-5,TRBV29-1,few,.,TGCAGCGCCGGAAACGAGGGTCGGGCCCAGCATTTT,CSAGNEGRAQHF
TRBJ2-5,TRBV18,few,.,TGTGCCAGCTCACTAAGAATCGACAGGTACCAAGAGACCCAGTACTTC,CASSLRIDRYQETQYF